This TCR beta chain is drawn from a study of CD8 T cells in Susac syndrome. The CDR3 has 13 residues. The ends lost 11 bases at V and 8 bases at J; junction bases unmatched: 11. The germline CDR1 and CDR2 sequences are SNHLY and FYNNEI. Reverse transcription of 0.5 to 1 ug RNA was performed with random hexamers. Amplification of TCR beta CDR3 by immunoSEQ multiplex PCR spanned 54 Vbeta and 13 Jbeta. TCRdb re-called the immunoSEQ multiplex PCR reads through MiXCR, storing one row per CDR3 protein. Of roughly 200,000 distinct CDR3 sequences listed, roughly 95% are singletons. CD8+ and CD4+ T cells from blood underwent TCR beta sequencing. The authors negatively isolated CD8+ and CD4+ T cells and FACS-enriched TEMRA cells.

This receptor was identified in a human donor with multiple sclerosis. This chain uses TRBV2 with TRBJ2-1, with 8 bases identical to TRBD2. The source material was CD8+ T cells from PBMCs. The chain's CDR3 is CAGEGREDDEQFF. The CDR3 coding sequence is TGTGCCGGGGAAGGGCGGGAGGATGATGAGCAGTTCTTC.